This section outlines one TCR beta chain sequence together with its context. Its antigen is as yet unknown. This entry belongs to a study of human thymus T cells. TCRdb keeps only in-frame clones here, not all; method: immunoSEQ multiplex PCR. This sample has roughly 120,000 clones, with around 96% found just once. Study conclusions and caveats: Thymic and blood repertoires seemed to favor certain V and J genes. Related research reported highly overlapping thymic repertoires among unrelated individuals.

Thymus was obtained from resections taken during corrective heart surgery. All donors were healthy Finnish infants who were undergoing corrective surgery to treat congenital heart defects. This receptor was identified in a boy less than two years old with a congenital heart defect but otherwise immunologically healthy. Sequencing was performed on thymus tissue.

The CDR3 DNA sequence: TGTGTTGCATCTGGGACAGGGGGTGGGAAGCGCCCCCGGGAGCAGTTCTTC. It is translated as CVASGTGGGKRPREQFF. The chain recombines TRBV30 with TRBJ2-1, with TRBD1 matching over 11 bases. The CDR3 covers 17 residues. Germline CDR1 is GTSNPN and CDR2 is SVGIG (reference sequence).